Detailed here is one T cell receptor (beta chain). Other nucleotide sequences in the sample specify the same CDR3. This sample is part of a study of cytomegalovirus exposure and HLA in healthy donors. Both 60 Vbeta primers and 13 Jbeta primers went into the PCR. Measured with immunoSEQ multiplex PCR; TCRdb has only the in-frame clones, and not every one. This sample has 110,000 or so clones; roughly 77% occur once, and the top ten carry about 5%. Trimming left V 2 bases short and J 5 bases short, with 12 bases between. The CDR3 is made up of 13 amino acids. Per germline, CDR1 GTSNPN and CDR2 SVGIG (reference sequence).

The clonotype originates from a man aged 50 or older in good health and CMV-seropositive. Sequenced: PBMCs. The gene calls are TRBV30 and TRBJ1-2, with D maybe TRBD1 (6 bases). CDR3 coding DNA: TGTGCCTGGAGTAGAGACAGGCCATATGGCTACACCTTC. The encoded protein is CAWSRDRPYGYTF.